Following are 20 T cell receptor beta chains from one sample sequenced in a study of regulatory T cells in long-lasting Graves disease. Combining iRepertoire HTBI primers with Arm-PCR of CDR3 regions, the authors built TCR beta libraries. TCRdb ran MiXCR on the multiplex PCR reads and lists one entry per CDR3 protein. The table has fewer than 450,000 distinct CDR3 sequences, roughly a quarter seen once; the top ten hold about a quarter. Time point denoted: persistent/refractory GD, antithyroid drugs over 5 years with positive TRAb. The TCR library used RNA extracted from PBMCs. Material: peripheral blood mononuclear cells (PBMCs), obtained when the disease was refractory, from a patient treated with antithyroid drugs. These receptors all stem from a female donor with Graves disease.

This clonotype was found many times. The chain recombines TRBV29-1 with TRBJ2-7; D is perhaps TRBD2 (6 bases). The CDR3 consists of 11 residues. Per the germline V gene, CDR1 is SQVTM and CDR2 is ANQGSEA. With 7 bases removed from V and 3 bases from J, the gap between germline ends came to 10 bases. CDR3 in DNA: TGCAGCGGGCGGGACTTCTACGAGCAGTACTTC. Encoded protein: CSGRDFYEQYF.

This clonotype turned up a few times. The rearrangement uses TRBV6-2 or TRBV6-3 and TRBJ1-1; 8 bases are shared with TRBD1. Trimming cost V 5 bases and J 1 base; bases outside gene matches: 6. The CDR3 consists of 15 residues. Germline V gives CDR1 MNHEY, CDR2 SVGEGT. CDR3 in DNA: TGTGCCAGCAGTACCGGACAGGGATCGAACACTGAAGCTTTCTTT. Its protein product is CASSTGQGSNTEAFF.

This clonotype was found many times. The chain has TRBV28 and TRBJ1-5; D is uncertain. Per the germline V gene, CDR1 is MDHEN and CDR2 is SYDVKM. This CDR3 region has 15 residues. V was clipped by 3 bases and J by 5 bases, with 14 bases between them. This CDR3 reads CASSFQVAAYQPQHF. CDR3 nucleotides: TGTGCCAGCAGTTTTCAGGTGGCGGCCTATCAGCCCCAGCATTTT.

This clonotype was picked up a small number of times. The rearrangement joins TRBV20-1 to TRBJ2-7; 9 positions match TRBD2. Per the germline V gene, CDR1 is DFQATT and CDR2 is SNEGSKA (reference sequence). The CDR3 spans 16 residues. V lost 3 bases, J lost 6 bases, and 15 bases stayed unmatched. The CDR3 protein is CSASGKLVAGVREQYF. The CDR3, as DNA: TGCAGTGCTAGTGGTAAATTAGTAGCGGGAGTTCGCGAGCAGTACTTC.

Concerning this clonotype: A much larger clone differs by one base, so this may be a read error. This chain connects TRBV2 to TRBJ2-7; tentative D call: TRBD2 (6 bases). Germline V gene data show CDR1 as SNHLY and CDR2 as FYNNEI. This CDR3 region has 12 residues. This chain's CDR3 is CASKRVSCEQYF. DNA of the CDR3: TGTGCCAGCAAGCGGGTCTCCTGCGAGCAGTACTTC.

The V gene is TRBV6-2 or TRBV6-3, the J gene TRBJ2-7; maybe TRBD2 (6 bases). V was pared by 8 bases and J by 1 base, with 21 bases between. The CDR3 consists of 16 residues. The germline V gene encodes CDR1 MNHEY and CDR2 SVGEGT. The CDR3 bases are TGTGCCAGCCAAAGTTCTTCCGGCGGGGTTTCCTACGAGCAGTACTTC. Translation: CASQSSSGGVSYEQYF.

This clonotype was seen many times. The chain recombines TRBV28 with TRBJ1-2; D remains unclear. Germline CDR1 reads MDHEN; CDR2 reads SYDVKM. The V gene lost 3 bases and the J gene lost 4 bases, with 12 bases spanning the gap. The CDR3 has 14 residues. The CDR3 region has the DNA TGTGCCAGCAGTTTGTTGCAGGTCGGCTATGGCTACACCTTC. Its protein is CASSLLQVGYGYTF.

This clonotype was observed a few times. V is TRBV7-2 and J is TRBJ1-1; the D gene is possibly TRBD1 (6 bases). The CDR3 extends over 16 amino acids. Germline CDR1 SGHTA, CDR2 FQGNSA. Deletions cut 5 bases from V and 1 base from J, with 17 bases between. As DNA, the CDR3 is TGTGCCAGCAGCCGATCCCCGGGACAACAGAACACTGAAGCTTTCTTT. It translates to CASSRSPGQQNTEAFF.

There are many counts of this clonotype. The chain employs TRBV28 and TRBJ1-6; possible D gene TRBD1, 6 bases. With 10 bases removed from V and 0 bases from J, the gap between germline ends came to 16 bases. The CDR3 totals 16 residues. Germline loops: CDR1 MDHEN, CDR2 SYDVKM. In DNA, the CDR3 is TGTGCCACCGAACATATGGACAGCTCCTATAATTCACCCCTCCACTTT. It encodes CATEHMDSSYNSPLHF.

This clonotype was counted a few times. The rearrangement links TRBV7-9 to TRBJ2-5; TRBD2 matches at 15 bases. V trimming: 4 bases; J trimming: 1 base; junction bases outside the gene matches: 10. The CDR3 sequence is 19 residues long. Germline V gives CDR1 SEHNR, CDR2 FQNEAQ (reference sequence). Here the CDR3 reads CASSWGRTSGRVLQETQYF. CDR3 nucleotides: TGTGCCAGCAGCTGGGGAAGGACTAGCGGGAGGGTCCTCCAAGAGACCCAGTACTTC.

The genes are TRBV12-3 or TRBV12-4 and TRBJ2-7, with a weak D call TRBD1 (5 bases). Trimming shortened V by 4 bases and J by 5 bases, and 15 bases separated the two germline ends. The CDR3 runs to 14 residues. The CDR3 reads CASSSRPGLDEQYF. CDR3 DNA: TGTGCCAGCAGTTCTCGGCCAGGGCTTGACGAGCAGTACTTC.

This clonotype was recorded only once. Just one base apart from a much larger clone, this may be a read error. The V call is TRBV2, the J call TRBJ1-6; D is undetermined. This CDR3 has 14 residues. Germline V gene sequence: CDR1 SNHLY, CDR2 FYNNEI. The CDR3 sequence: CASSEGDVGSRLHF. CDR3 DNA: TGTGCCAGCAGTGAAGGGGATGTCGGTTCACGCCTCCACTTT.

This clonotype was picked up many times. The rearrangement joins TRBV28 to TRBJ1-1; tentative D call: TRBD1 (6 bases). The V gene's germline CDR1 is MDHEN and CDR2 SYDVKM. The CDR3 runs to 14 residues. Trimming cost V 6 bases and J 0 bases, with 11 bases left between them. CDR3 loop: CASRKTGLNTEAFF. The DNA for the CDR3 is TGTGCCAGCAGAAAGACAGGTTTGAACACTGAAGCTTTCTTT.

V gene TRBV27 combines with J gene TRBJ1-2; 7 nucleotides agree with TRBD1. Germline-derived CDR1 and CDR2 are MNHEY and SMNVEV (reference sequence). This CDR3 spans 15 amino acids. The junction had 14 bases not matched to a gene; V was cut back by 5 bases and J by 8 bases. This CDR3 is CASSTSETGFGGYTF. The CDR3 coding sequence is TGTGCCAGCAGTACCTCTGAGACAGGGTTTGGGGGCTACACCTTC.

V gene TRBV5-1 combines with J gene TRBJ2-1; 7 bases line up with TRBD1. Germline CDR1 SGHRS, CDR2 YFSETQ. The CDR3 extends over 16 amino acids. V lost 4 bases and J lost 2; bases outside the gene matches: 9. The CDR3 bases are TGCGCCAGCAGCCCGCCACAGGGGACGGCCTACAATGAGCAGTTCTTC. Protein product: CASSPPQGTAYNEQFF. Based on the CDR3 plus reference TRBV5-1 and TRBJ2-1, the full variable domain is KAGVTQTPRYLIKTRGQQVTLSCSPISGHRSVSWYQQTPGQGLQFLFEYFSETQRNKGNFPGRFSGRQFSNSRSEMNVSTLELGDSALYLCASSPPQGTAYNEQFFGPGTRLTVL.

This clonotype has a single count. A much larger clone lies a single base off, so this may be a read error. The rearrangement uses TRBV7-2 and TRBJ2-7; TRBD1 aligns across 8 bases. The V gene's germline CDR1 is SGHTA and CDR2 FQGNSA. CDR3 size: 15 residues. V gave up 7 bases and J gave up 2 bases; unmatched junction bases: 10. The CDR3 loop reads CASNQTTDRAYEQYF. The CDR3 DNA is TGTGCCAGCAACCAAACAACGGACAGGGCCTACGAGCAGTACTTC.

Details on this clonotype: This may be a read error: a much more frequent sequence differs by one nucleotide. The chain carries TRBV28 and TRBJ2-6; maybe TRBD1 (6 bases). CDR3 length: 17 amino acids. Per the germline V gene, CDR1 is MDHEN and CDR2 is SYDVKM. CDR3 sequence (DNA): TGTGCCAGCAGTTCCGGACAGCTACTCTCTGGGGCCAACGTCCTGGCTTTC. Its translation: CASSSGQLLSGANVLAF.

A few counts support this clonotype. The rearrangement uses TRBV18 and TRBJ1-2; 10 nucleotides agree with TRBD1. With 3 bases clipped from V and 6 bases from J, the junction kept 4 bases outside the gene matches. Germline V gene lookup returns CDR1 KGHSH and CDR2 LQKENI. The length of the CDR3 is 14 residues. CDR3 region: CASSPTGTGDGYTF. Written as DNA, the CDR3 is TGTGCCAGCTCACCTACCGGGACAGGGGATGGCTACACCTTC.

This clonotype was recorded many times. The chain links TRBV7-2 to TRBJ2-7; TRBD2 aligns across 13 bases. The CDR3 extends over 13 amino acids. The junction had 5 bases not matched to a gene; V was cut back by 8 bases and J by 7 bases. Germline lookup yields CDR1 SGHTA and CDR2 FQGNSA. As DNA, the CDR3 is TGTGCCAGCGGACTAGCGGGAGCAGCAGAGCAGTACTTC. Residues: CASGLAGAAEQYF.

The chain combines TRBV7-2 with TRBJ2-7; TRBD2 matches at 11 bases. Per germline, CDR1 SGHTA and CDR2 FQGNSA. The ends lost 2 bases at V and 2 bases at J; junction bases unmatched: 5. This CDR3 comprises 16 residues. The CDR3 DNA reads as TGTGCCAGCAGCTTAAGGACTAGCGGGCTCCCCTACGAGCAGTACTTC. Protein product: CASSLRTSGLPYEQYF. Filled out from reference TRBV7-2 and TRBJ2-7, the complete variable domain reads GAGVSQSPSNKVTEKGKDVELRCDPISGHTALYWYRQSLGQGLEFLIYFQGNSAPDKSGLPSDRFSAERTGGSVSTLTIQRTQQEDSAVYLCASSLRTSGLPYEQYFGPGTRLTVT.